The source of this TCR beta chain is a study of T cells in Graves' hyperthyroidism and ophthalmopathy. Researchers amplified the TCR beta CDR3 regions from RNA transcripts. The HTBI primer set was used in a first-round RT-PCR of the TCR CDR3. MiXCR, applied by TCRdb to the multiplex PCR reads, yields one record per CDR3 protein. The data contain 360,000 or so distinct CDR3 sequences, 15% to 20% of them singletons. The length of the CDR3 is 14 residues. Germline CDR1 reads MNHNS; CDR2 reads SASEGT. Trimming cost V 6 bases and J 2 bases; bases outside gene matches: 4. The clonotype was recovered from a woman in her 40s with Graves' ophthalmopathy. This sequence joins TRBV6-1 and TRBJ2-7; TRBD2 matches at 10 bases. The sample comprised blood. This CDR3 reads CASRTSGDPYEQYF. The CDR3, as DNA: TGTGCCAGCAGAACTAGCGGGGATCCCTACGAGCAGTACTTC.